The sequence of this T cell receptor (beta chain) was determined in a study of blood T cell repertoires in COVID-19. Overall study: Sites across the United States, Italy and Spain contributed samples from acute and convalescent COVID-19. From T cells, B-cell-depleted T cells, or PBMCs came the material, which was cDNA or gDNA.

Per the original methods: Reference gene primer amplification gave nucleated cell count estimates. Profiled with immunoSEQ multiplex PCR; TCRdb holds only in-frame clones, not every one. V, J and clone size derive from that table, while D and trimming were established from the DNA sequence. The sample has 200,000 to 300,000 clones, approximately 84% seen once. Germline V gene lookup returns CDR1 LNHDA and CDR2 SQIVND (reference sequence). The V segment lost 3 bases and the J segment 10 bases; nucleotides outside the gene matches: 14. The CDR3 runs to 15 residues. The rearrangement joins TRBV19 to TRBJ1-1; 7 bases fit TRBD1. The sequenced sample was peripheral blood. This sequence was found in a woman under 40 who had recovered from COVID-19. This chain's CDR3 is CASSITGQQTVVAFF. The CDR3 region has the DNA TGTGCCAGTAGTATCACGGGACAGCAGACGGTGGTAGCTTTCTTT.